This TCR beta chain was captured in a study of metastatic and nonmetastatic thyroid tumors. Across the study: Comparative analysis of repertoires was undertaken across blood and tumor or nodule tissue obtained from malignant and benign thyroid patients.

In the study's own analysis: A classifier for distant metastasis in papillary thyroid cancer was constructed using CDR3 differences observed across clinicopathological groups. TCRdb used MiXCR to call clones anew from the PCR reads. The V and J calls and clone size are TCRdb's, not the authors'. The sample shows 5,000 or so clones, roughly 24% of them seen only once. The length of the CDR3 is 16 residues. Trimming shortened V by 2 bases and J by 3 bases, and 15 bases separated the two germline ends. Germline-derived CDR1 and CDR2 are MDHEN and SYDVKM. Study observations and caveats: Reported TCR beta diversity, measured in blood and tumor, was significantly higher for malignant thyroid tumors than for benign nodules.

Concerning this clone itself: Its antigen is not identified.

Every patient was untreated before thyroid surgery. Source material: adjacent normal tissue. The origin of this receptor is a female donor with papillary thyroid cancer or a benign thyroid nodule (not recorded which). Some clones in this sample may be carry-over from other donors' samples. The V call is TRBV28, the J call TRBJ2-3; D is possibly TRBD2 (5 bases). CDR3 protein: CASSLEGVASTDTQYF. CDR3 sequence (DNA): TGTGCCAGCAGTTTAGAGGGTGTTGCGAGTACAGATACGCAGTATTTT.